This entry describes one TCR beta chain. What it recognizes is unknown. The V and J ends lost 4 bases and 3 bases respectively, with 8 bases between them. CDR1 and CDR2 from the germline V gene are SGDLS and YYNGEE. The CDR3 is 13 amino acids. This sample stems from a study of glioma-infiltrating T cells. Notes on the study in general: CDR3 overlap between tissue and blood was very small.

Using RNA template, CDR3s of TCR alpha and beta were amplified with iRepertoire arm-PCR. TCRdb passed the multiplex PCR reads through MiXCR, listing each CDR3 protein once. The top ten clones hold under 40% of a sample with tens of thousands of distinct CDR3 sequences, about 37% of them seen once. The TCR originated in a human donor with low-grade glioma or glioblastoma, undergoing nonglioma brain surgery, or in good health (not recorded which). Specimen: glioma tissue, nonneoplastic brain tissue, or PBMCs (not recorded which). V and J are TRBV9 and TRBJ1-3; D is unclear. In DNA, the CDR3 is TGTGCCAGCAGCCCGAGTGGTGGAAACACCATATATTTT. It is translated as CASSPSGGNTIYF.